The next 17 T cell receptor beta chains were all read from a single sample in a study of CD4 T cells in relation to SARS-CoV-2 and coronaviruses. Their antigens are not known. The assay was immunoSEQ multiplex PCR, and TCRdb's table has in-frame clones only and misses some. The table has 20,000 or so clones, roughly four fifths seen once. The unexposed donors gave CD4+ T cells in about 2011-2019, prior to COVID-19. After around nine days of culture, CD4+ T cells were isolated. The specimen sequenced was CD4+ T cells from PBMCs, cultured in vitro. The origin of the receptors is a human donor in good health.

This clone was counted only a few times. Other DNA sequences of this sample code for an identical CDR3. The V call is TRBV5-1, the J call TRBJ1-4, with D unresolved. V was pared by 3 bases and J by 3 bases, with 9 bases between. The CDR3 sequence is 14 residues long. Germline V lookup: CDR1 SGHRS, CDR2 YFSETQ. CDR3 sequence (DNA): TGCGCCAGCAGCTCGGGTGAGGCTAATGAAAAACTGTTTTTT. Translating gives CASSSGEANEKLFF.

The chain couples TRBV2 to TRBJ2-7; D tentatively reads TRBD1 or TRBD2 (5 bases each). Trimming stripped 8 bases from V and 5 bases from J, with 13 bases between. This CDR3 contains 12 residues. Germline lookup yields CDR1 SNHLY and CDR2 FYNNEI. The CDR3 loop reads CASGWGTNEQYF. The DNA of the CDR3 is TGTGCCAGCGGATGGGGGACCAACGAGCAGTACTTC.

The table lists this clone with a count of one. The J gene is TRBJ1-5, the V gene TRBV27, with D possibly TRBD1 on 5 matching bases. The CDR3 totals 14 residues. The V gene lost 3 bases and the J gene lost 5 bases, with 11 bases spanning the gap. Per the germline V gene, CDR1 is MNHEY and CDR2 is SMNVEV (reference sequence). The CDR3 is CASSFGRGYQPQHF. The CDR3 bases are TGTGCCAGCAGTTTTGGGCGGGGGTATCAGCCCCAGCATTTT.

The chain joins TRBV6-1 to TRBJ2-1; TRBD2 aligns across 9 bases. Germline assignment: CDR1 MNHNS and CDR2 SASEGT. The length of the CDR3 is 17 residues. The trim removed 0 bases at V and 2 bases at J, leaving 5 bases unmatched. The CDR3 loop reads CASSEAVAGATYNEQFF. The CDR3 DNA reads TGTGCCAGCAGTGAAGCGGTAGCGGGGGCCACCTACAATGAGCAGTTCTTC.

The chain combines TRBV30 with TRBJ2-2; 8 positions agree with TRBD2. J lost 4 bases, V lost 4 bases, and 8 bases had no gene match. The length of the CDR3 is 15 residues. Per germline, CDR1 GTSNPN and CDR2 SVGIG (reference sequence). For the CDR3, the DNA is TGTGCCTGGACCCTCGGGAGGGTGGCCACCGGGGAGCTGTTTTTT. Its translation is CAWTLGRVATGELFF. Based on the CDR3 plus reference TRBV30 and TRBJ2-2, the full variable domain is SQTIHQWPATLVQPVGSPLSLECTVEGTSNPNLYWYRQAAGRGLQLLFYSVGIGQISSEVPQNLSASRPQDRQFILSSKKLLLSDSGFYLCAWTLGRVATGELFFGEGSRLTVL.

The chain recombines TRBV7-9 with TRBJ1-4; tentative D call: TRBD1 (5 bases). Germline values: CDR1 SEHNR, CDR2 FQNEAQ (reference sequence). CDR3 size: 13 residues. The V end lost 2 bases, the J end lost 14 bases, and 15 bases lay between the germline ends. The CDR3 region is CASSLNGGQRLFF. The CDR3 DNA follows: TGTGCCAGCAGCTTAAACGGGGGTCAAAGGCTGTTTTTT.

The rearrangement joins TRBV28 to TRBJ1-5; a possible D gene is TRBD1 (5 bases). The CDR3 has 15 residues. The V end was cut by 4 bases, the J end by 3 bases, with 13 bases between. CDR1 is MDHEN, CDR2 SYDVKM, per germline. The CDR3 region is CASSSGGVDNQPQHF. The CDR3 DNA sequence: TGTGCCAGCAGTTCCGGGGGGGTGGACAATCAGCCCCAGCATTTT.

This chain joins TRBV4-3 and TRBJ1-1; D remains ambiguous. V lost 0 bases and J lost 1, with 9 bases in between. This CDR3 is built from 15 residues. The germline gives CDR1 LGHNA, CDR2 YSLEER. CDR3: CASSQERWRNTEAFF. In DNA, the CDR3 is TGCGCCAGCAGCCAAGAACGGTGGAGGAACACTGAAGCTTTCTTT.

The V and J genes are TRBV28 and TRBJ1-5; D is uncertain. This CDR3 comprises 14 residues. Trimming stripped 5 bases from V and 7 bases from J, with 15 bases between. CDR1 and CDR2 from the germline V gene are MDHEN and SYDVKM. CDR3 nucleotides: TGTGCCAGCAGTCCGCCACGGTGGGCGCAGCCCCAGCATTTT. Translation gives CASSPPRWAQPQHF.

The rearrangement uses TRBV29-1 and TRBJ1-2; TRBD1 is a possible D gene (5 bases). CDR3 size: 11 residues. In germline, CDR1 is SQVTM, CDR2 ANQGSEA. V was clipped by 4 bases and J by 11 bases, with 14 bases between them. Here the CDR3 reads CSVVDGGGYTF. The DNA for the CDR3 is TGCAGCGTTGTGGACGGGGGGGGGTACACCTTC.

The chain is built from TRBV14 and TRBJ1-4; D might be TRBD1 (6 bases). Germline V gene data show CDR1 as SGHDN and CDR2 as FVKESK. V was shortened by 2 bases and J by 7 bases, with 14 bases between the two germline ends. The CDR3 totals 15 residues. The CDR3 sequence is CASSQKQGSGEKLFF. CDR3 bases: TGTGCCAGCAGCCAAAAACAGGGTTCCGGTGAAAAACTGTTTTTT.

This clone has only a few counts. One end of the junction varies from germline; a read error may be responsible. The rearrangement links TRBV7-7 to TRBJ2-2; no clear D. The CDR3 covers 16 residues. From germline, CDR1 is SSHAT and CDR2 FNYEAQ (reference sequence). This CDR3 is CASSLYSGGNTGELFF. In DNA form, the CDR3 reads TGTGCTAGCAGCTTATACTCCGGCGGGAACACCGGGGAGCTGTTTTTT.

This clone has just one count. The chain is built from TRBV5-1 and TRBJ2-5, with D possibly matching TRBD1 (6 bases). Trimming cost V 4 bases and J 0 bases, with 16 bases left between them. The CDR3 covers 16 residues. CDR1 is SGHRS, CDR2 YFSETQ, per germline. For the CDR3, the DNA is TGCGCCAGCAGCACGGTTCATGGACAGTACCAAGAGACCCAGTACTTC. It encodes CASSTVHGQYQETQYF.

The chain recombines TRBV5-1 with TRBJ2-7; 9 bases agree with TRBD1. After removal of 0 bases from V and 7 bases from J, the junction contained 8 bases not matched to a gene. Germline V lookup: CDR1 SGHRS, CDR2 YFSETQ. CDR3 length: 15 amino acids. The CDR3 sequence: CASSLGIQGAGEQYF. The CDR3 DNA is TGCGCCAGCAGCTTGGGGATACAGGGGGCAGGGGAGCAGTACTTC.

The J gene is TRBJ2-5, the V gene TRBV5-6, with TRBD2 matching over 9 bases. Germline lookup yields CDR1 SGHDT and CDR2 YYEEEE. V lost 4 bases, J lost 8 bases, and 6 bases stayed unmatched. The CDR3 covers 13 residues. CDR3 amino acids: CASSRPGTSTQYF. As DNA, the CDR3 is TGTGCCAGCAGCCGTCCCGGGACTAGCACCCAGTACTTC.

This clone has just one count. This sequence joins TRBV28 and TRBJ1-4, with 11 bases identical to TRBD1. The germline V gene has CDR1 MDHEN and CDR2 SYDVKM. This CDR3 has 16 residues. Trimming cost V 5 bases and J 7 bases; bases outside gene matches: 9. Here the CDR3 reads CASSGQGAPKREKLFF. The DNA of the CDR3 is TGTGCCAGCAGTGGACAGGGGGCGCCGAAGCGTGAAAAACTGTTTTTT.

The V and J genes are TRBV5-6 and TRBJ2-1, with 11 nucleotides matching TRBD2. This CDR3 contains 15 residues. Germline V gene sequence: CDR1 SGHDT, CDR2 YYEEEE. The V segment lost 4 bases and the J segment 8 bases; nucleotides outside the gene matches: 8. As DNA, the CDR3 is TGTGCCAGCAGCAACCTAGCGGGAGGTTCTGATGAGCAGTTCTTC. Amino acids: CASSNLAGGSDEQFF.